This section outlines one T cell receptor beta chain sequence together with its context. CDR1 and CDR2 from the germline V gene are PRHDT and FYEKMQ (reference sequence). J gave up 7 bases and V 7 bases, and 8 bases lay outside the gene matches. The CDR3 length is 14 residues. The source of the sample is a study of blood T cell repertoires in COVID-19. As for the study in general: Samples came from the United States, Italy and Spain, spanning acute and convalescent COVID-19.

How the authors handled the data: Researchers report that nucleated cell counts were estimated from reference gene primer amplification. TCRdb keeps only in-frame clones here, not all; method: immunoSEQ multiplex PCR. V, J and clone size are taken as reported in that table, and D and trimming were inferred from the DNA itself. Counted here are 150,000 to 170,000 clones, 91% occurring once; the ten biggest clones make up approximately 0.59%. The chain recombines TRBV13 with TRBJ2-1; TRBD1 matches at 9 bases. The clonotype was recovered from a middle-aged man with acute or convalescent COVID-19. The sequencing sample was made of peripheral blood. CDR3 DNA sequence: TGTGCCAGCAACTCCCGGACAGGGGCAAATGAGCAGTTCTTC. Translated, it gives CASNSRTGANEQFF.